A single TCR beta chain is shown here with its context. Its antigen is not identified. The data were obtained in a study of siplizumab effects on memory and regulatory T cells. Overall study results and limits: Memory T cells appeared less diverse than naive cells, which seemed to contribute substantially to alloresponse. Alloreactive sequences tracing back to unstimulated CD4+ memory cells were significantly reduced by siplizumab. With siplizumab, mappable alloreactive CD4+ clones averaged around 65% Treg-derived, versus around 27% in controls. Proliferating Tregs taken from siplizumab cultures were not shown to have a confirmed suppressive function.

With 0 bases clipped from V and 5 bases from J, the junction kept 3 bases outside the gene matches. CDR3 length equals 14 residues. Germline V CDR1 and CDR2: MNHNY, SVGAGI (reference sequence). The method was immunoSEQ multiplex PCR; TCRdb's version includes in-frame clones alone and lacks a portion of them. Of some 120,000 clones listed, around 94% are singletons. This chain joins TRBV6-6 and TRBJ1-2; 7 nucleotides align to TRBD1. The clonotype originates from a human donor in good health. Sequences were obtained from non-Treg CD4+ T cells sorted from blood. Here the CDR3 reads CASSYSETGYGYTF. DNA of the CDR3: TGTGCCAGCAGTTACTCGGAGACAGGGTATGGCTACACCTTC.